The 4 T cell receptor beta chains below come from one sample, sequenced in a study of T cells expressing NK-cell markers. TCRdb re-called the 5' RACE reads and shows each CDR3 protein once, DNA omitted. This sample's table has about 390,000 distinct CDR3 sequences. The sample consisted of blood T cells: a sorted CD56 or NKG2C T cell subset, CD4+ or CD8+ T cells, or bulk PBMC T cells (not recorded which). The origin of the receptors is a woman aged 50 to 60 in good health.

This sequence joins TRBV9 and TRBJ1-3; without DNA, the TCRdb call of TRBD1 cannot be checked. The length of the CDR3 is 18 residues. The germline CDR1 and CDR2 sequences are SGDLS and YYNGEE. This chain's CDR3 is CASSSRDLGSHSGNTIYF.

The chain links TRBV5-1 to TRBJ2-1; TCRdb calls TRBD1, which cannot be checked without DNA. CDR1 is SGHRS, CDR2 YFSETQ, per germline. CDR3 length: 16 residues. The CDR3 sequence: CASSPAGHPPLDEQFF.

The rearrangement uses TRBV12-3 or TRBV12-4 and TRBJ2-4; TCRdb indicates TRBD2, and absent DNA this call remains unverified. The CDR3 sequence is 16 residues long. The CDR3 is CASTRTLVLIKNIQYF.

The CDR3 sequence is CSARGEGLSNQPQHF. The chain joins TRBV20-1 to TRBJ1-5. The CDR3 is 15 amino acids. CDR1 and CDR2 from the germline V gene are DFQATT and SNEGSKA (reference sequence).